Listed here are 29 T cell receptor beta chains from one sample, sequenced in a study of T cell changes during pregnancy in multiple sclerosis (dated by TCRdb to between 2019 and 2020). Library preparation used the immunoSEQ multiplex PCR assay. Sourced from immuneACCESS, this table was stored by TCRdb with only in-frame sequences that have V and J called. A share of the clones is absent; for the studies checked, an unresolved V gene accounts for under half, and the remainder has no known explanation. The sample table lists tens of thousands of clones, approximately 92% of them with a count of one. Approximately 1.9% of the sample lies in the top ten. Material: peripheral blood, obtained after pregnancy. The source is a female donor with multiple sclerosis, enrolled in a pregnancy study.

The chain employs TRBV6-5 and TRBJ1-5, with unresolved D. Germline CDR1 MNHEY, CDR2 SVGAGI. Trimming stripped 5 bases from V and 9 bases from J, with 14 bases between. CDR3 length equals 13 residues. CDR3 region: CASSRESRGPQHF. The CDR3 DNA reads as TGTGCCAGCAGTAGGGAGTCCCGAGGGCCCCAGCATTTT.

V and J are TRBV18 and TRBJ2-7; D might be TRBD2 (5 bases). Germline V gives CDR1 KGHSH, CDR2 LQKENI. The CDR3 has 17 amino acids. Trimming removed 0 bases at V and 6 bases at J, with 21 bases between. CDR3: CASSPPVYSGYRGEQYF. In nucleotides, the CDR3 is TGTGCCAGCTCACCACCGGTATATTCGGGGTACCGGGGCGAGCAGTACTTC.

The rearrangement links TRBV30 to TRBJ2-7; D not certain. The CDR3 is 13 amino acids. V lost 1 base, J lost 5 bases, and 12 bases lay in between. Germline CDR1 GTSNPN, CDR2 SVGIG (reference sequence). The CDR3 region has the DNA TGTGCCTGGAGTGCTCGCTTAGTGGACGAGCAGTACTTC. Translating gives CAWSARLVDEQYF.

This chain joins TRBV2 and TRBJ2-7; 10 bases match TRBD1. The CDR3 sequence is 13 residues long. Trimming removed 3 bases from V and 7 bases from J; junction bases left unmatched: 3. Germline V lookup: CDR1 SNHLY, CDR2 FYNNEI. The CDR3 spells CASSEGQGLEQYF. The CDR3, as DNA: TGTGCCAGCAGTGAGGGACAGGGGCTTGAGCAGTACTTC.

V gene TRBV9 combines with J gene TRBJ1-1; D possibly corresponds to TRBD1 (6 bases). The germline CDR1 and CDR2 sequences are SGDLS and YYNGEE. Trimming shortened V by 0 bases and J by 3 bases, and 9 bases separated the two germline ends. The CDR3 consists of 14 residues. CDR3 amino acids: CASSVDGGHTEAFF. The CDR3 DNA reads TGTGCCAGCAGCGTAGACGGGGGGCACACTGAAGCTTTCTTT. Variable domain in full (rest from reference TRBV9 and TRBJ1-1): DSGVTQTPKHLITATGQRVTLRCSPRSGDLSVYWYQQSLDQGLQFLIQYYNGEERAKGNILERFSAQQFPDLHSELNLSSLELGDSALYFCASSVDGGHTEAFFGQGTRLTVV.

This chain uses TRBV10-3 with TRBJ1-5; D gene ambiguous. The CDR3 is 12 amino acids. Germline V gene sequence: CDR1 ENHRY, CDR2 SYGVKD. Trimming cost V 4 bases and J 9 bases, with 10 bases left between them. The CDR3 bases are TGTGCCATCAGTGGGAATGAGGGGCCCCAGCATTTT. Its translation is CAISGNEGPQHF.

The J gene is TRBJ1-2, the V gene TRBV7-9; TRBD1 is a possible D gene (5 bases). Trimming pared 1 base from V and 5 bases from J, leaving 17 bases between. Germline CDR1 reads SEHNR; CDR2 reads FQNEAQ (reference sequence). CDR3 length equals 16 residues. CDR3 DNA sequence: TGTGCCAGCAGCTTAGAAGGGGAGGGTGTAGGGTATGGCTACACCTTC. Protein: CASSLEGEGVGYGYTF.

The V gene is TRBV4-1, the J gene TRBJ1-2, with a tentative D call TRBD1 (6 bases). In germline, CDR1 is MGHRA, CDR2 YSYEKL. The V end was cut by 0 bases, the J end by 2 bases, with 16 bases between. There are 17 residues in the CDR3. The CDR3 bases are TGCGCCAGCAGCCAAGAGGTTGTTGGGGGCCCGAACTATGGCTACACCTTC. Translation: CASSQEVVGGPNYGYTF.

The chain joins TRBV2 to TRBJ2-7; 9 bases align to TRBD2. V lost 5 bases, J lost 0 bases, and 8 bases stayed unmatched. Germline assignment: CDR1 SNHLY and CDR2 FYNNEI. The CDR3 loop spans 16 amino acids. Written as DNA, the CDR3 is TGTGCCAGCAGTCCTCCGGGACTAGCCTACTCCTACGAGCAGTACTTC. This translates into CASSPPGLAYSYEQYF.

The J gene is TRBJ1-1, the V gene TRBV7-8; 8 positions match TRBD1. This CDR3 has 13 residues. Germline trimming cut 2 bases from V and 5 bases from J; bases unmatched to any gene: 1. CDR1 SGHVS and CDR2 FQNEAQ come from the germline V gene. CDR3 DNA sequence: TGTGCCAGCAGCTTACAGGGGGCAACTGAAGCTTTCTTT. Translated, it gives CASSLQGATEAFF.

The chain is built from TRBV6-5 and TRBJ2-3; D may be TRBD1 (6 bases). The V gene's germline CDR1 is MNHEY and CDR2 SVGAGI. The ends were cut back, 4 bases at V and 5 bases at J, with 16 bases in the middle. This CDR3 is 15 amino acids long. CDR3 region: CASSLQGPYGDTQYF. DNA of the CDR3: TGTGCCAGCAGTTTACAGGGTCCTTATGGAGATACGCAGTATTTT.

The chain is built from TRBV5-1 and TRBJ2-7; possibly TRBD1 for D (6 bases). The germline V gene encodes CDR1 SGHRS and CDR2 YFSETQ. This CDR3 is built from 14 residues. V was pared by 0 bases and J by 5 bases, with 12 bases between. The CDR3 here is CASSLGQETNEQYF. The CDR3, as DNA: TGCGCCAGCAGCTTGGGACAGGAAACGAACGAGCAGTACTTC.

Regarding this clone: Other nucleotide sequences from this sample produce the same CDR3. The rearrangement uses TRBV6-1 and TRBJ1-5; weak D call: TRBD1 (6 bases). The CDR3 extends over 14 amino acids. The germline CDR1 and CDR2 sequences are MNHNS and SASEGT. The V and J ends lost 6 bases and 4 bases respectively, with 13 bases between them. Written as DNA, the CDR3 is TGTGCCAGCAGACTCGACAGGTCGAATCAGCCCCAGCATTTT. This codes for CASRLDRSNQPQHF.

The V and J genes are TRBV6-1 and TRBJ1-2, with 10 bases that match TRBD1. V lost 2 bases and J lost 5; bases outside the gene matches: 8. Per germline, CDR1 MNHNS and CDR2 SASEGT. This CDR3 is 16 amino acids long. The CDR3 DNA reads as TGTGCCAGCAGTGAATCGACAGGGGGCACCCTTTATGGCTACACCTTC. Protein product: CASSESTGGTLYGYTF.

The chain employs TRBV9 and TRBJ1-6, with a weak D call TRBD1 (6 bases). The V end was cut by 3 bases, the J end by 10 bases, with 17 bases between. This CDR3 contains 15 residues. CDR1 SGDLS and CDR2 YYNGEE come from the germline V gene. CDR3 region: CASSASDRISSPLHF. CDR3 DNA sequence: TGTGCCAGCAGCGCCTCGGACAGAATATCCTCACCCCTCCACTTT.

This chain links TRBV6-5 with TRBJ1-4; D remains ambiguous. Looked up from germline, CDR1 is MNHEY and CDR2 is SVGAGI. The CDR3 has 15 amino acids. V lost 4 bases to trimming and J lost 3 bases, with 12 bases between them. The CDR3 DNA follows: TGTGCCAGCAGTTTCGGGGTGGGGTCTAATGAAAAACTGTTTTTT. Translated: CASSFGVGSNEKLFF.

Concerning this clone: This CDR3 is also generated by other DNA sequences in the sample. The CDR3 bases are TGTGCCAGCAGCCGGGGCAATCAGCCCCAGCATTTT. This encodes CASSRGNQPQHF. The chain joins TRBV7-9 to TRBJ1-5; the D is unclear. The CDR3 is 12 amino acids. Trimming took 5 bases from V and 2 from J, leaving 4 bases between them. Looked up from germline, CDR1 is SEHNR and CDR2 is FQNEAQ (reference sequence).

The chain recombines TRBV4-3 with TRBJ1-1, with 7 bases matching TRBD1. The CDR3 is 20 amino acids. V lost 0 bases, J lost 3 bases, and 19 bases stayed unmatched. Germline V gives CDR1 LGHNA, CDR2 YSLEER. The CDR3 loop is CASSQELPGTQGGGDTEAFF. The CDR3, as DNA: TGCGCCAGCAGCCAAGAACTGCCCGGGACCCAGGGGGGTGGGGACACTGAAGCTTTCTTT.

V and J are TRBV30 and TRBJ1-2; 7 bases are a match to TRBD1. This CDR3 spans 14 amino acids. Germline CDR1 is GTSNPN and CDR2 is SVGIG (reference sequence). The V gene end was trimmed by 0 bases and the J gene end by 2 bases; junction bases not matched to a gene: 3. The CDR3 DNA reads as TGTGCCTGGAGTGTACGCAGGGGGAACTATGGCTACACCTTC. Amino acid sequence: CAWSVRRGNYGYTF.

V gene TRBV7-2 combines with J gene TRBJ1-1, with D possibly TRBD1 on 6 matching bases. The CDR3 is made up of 15 amino acids. Germline V gene sequence: CDR1 SGHTA, CDR2 FQGNSA. The V end was cut by 1 base, the J end by 4 bases, with 13 bases between. CDR3 in DNA: TGTGCCAGCAGCTTAGAGGTTGGGGGCGGCACTGAAGCTTTCTTT. Protein product: CASSLEVGGGTEAFF.

This clone came up once. The chain has TRBV30 and TRBJ2-1; TRBD2 matches at 9 bases. This CDR3 is built from 14 residues. Germline CDR1 and CDR2: GTSNPN and SVGIG (reference sequence). J lost 1 base, V lost 4 bases, and 2 bases had no gene match. The CDR3 region is CAWTSGVSYNEQFF. CDR3 sequence (DNA): TGTGCCTGGACTAGCGGGGTATCCTACAATGAGCAGTTCTTC.

The V call is TRBV2, the J call TRBJ1-4, with D tentatively TRBD1 (6 bases). Germline V lookup: CDR1 SNHLY, CDR2 FYNNEI. The CDR3 extends over 16 amino acids. The V end lost 5 bases, the J end lost 0 bases, and 13 bases lay between the germline ends. In nucleotides, the CDR3 is TGTGCCAGCAGTCGGGACACAGAATCAACTAATGAAAAACTGTTTTTT. Its translation is CASSRDTESTNEKLFF.

The V gene is TRBV11-2, the J gene TRBJ1-1; D is perhaps TRBD1 (5 bases). Trimming took 4 bases from V and 1 from J, leaving 10 bases between them. CDR1 and CDR2 (germline): SGHAT, FQNNGV. The CDR3 has 14 amino acids. The CDR3 protein is CASSSSTGNTEAFF. The CDR3 coding sequence is TGTGCCAGCAGCTCAAGTACAGGGAACACTGAAGCTTTCTTT. The variable domain in full, completed from reference TRBV11-2 and TRBJ1-1, reads EAGVAQSPRYKIIEKRQSVAFWCNPISGHATLYWYQQILGQGPKLLIQFQNNGVVDDSQLPKDRFSAERLKGVDSTLKIQPAKLEDSAVYLCASSSSTGNTEAFFGQGTRLTVV.

The chain couples TRBV18 to TRBJ1-3; D call uncertain. The ends were cut back, 2 bases at V and 2 bases at J, with 10 bases in the middle. CDR1 KGHSH and CDR2 LQKENI come from the germline V gene. The CDR3 is 15 amino acids. Written as DNA, the CDR3 is TGTGCCAGCTCACCATCCCAGGCTACTGGAAACACCATATATTTT. This translates into CASSPSQATGNTIYF.

This chain links TRBV4-3 with TRBJ2-6; tentative D call: TRBD1 (5 bases). The CDR3 spans 16 residues. CDR1 is LGHNA, CDR2 YSLEER, per germline. Trimming removed 1 base at V and 4 bases at J, with 11 bases between. The CDR3 DNA reads TGCGCCAGCAGCCAAGGGGGCTCGGGCGGGGCCAACGTCCTGACTTTC. As protein: CASSQGGSGGANVLTF.

This chain joins TRBV6-5 and TRBJ2-3; D perhaps matches TRBD2 (6 bases). V dropped 7 bases and J dropped 0 bases, with 11 bases sitting between them. There are 14 residues in the CDR3. Germline V gene lookup returns CDR1 MNHEY and CDR2 SVGAGI. DNA for the CDR3: TGTGCCAGCACCCTCGGGGGTAGCACAGATACGCAGTATTTT. Translating gives CASTLGGSTDTQYF.

This chain connects TRBV2 to TRBJ1-1; D unclear. CDR1 SNHLY and CDR2 FYNNEI come from the germline V gene. V lost 2 bases, J lost 0 bases, and 13 bases lay in between. This CDR3 has 16 amino acids. CDR3 in amino acids: CASSELRPTMNTEAFF. In DNA form, the CDR3 reads TGTGCCAGCAGTGAATTGCGCCCAACGATGAACACTGAAGCTTTCTTT.

The CDR3 region is CASSPRTSGRIETQYF. CDR3 in DNA: TGTGCCAGCAGCCCCCGGACTAGCGGGAGAATAGAGACCCAGTACTTC. The gene calls are TRBV5-4 and TRBJ2-5; TRBD2 matches 13 bases. The J segment lost 4 bases and the V segment lost 4 bases, leaving 7 bases of the junction unmatched. Germline-derived CDR1 and CDR2 are SGHNT and YYREEE (reference sequence). The CDR3 extends over 16 amino acids. The entire variable domain, with the rest obtained from reference TRBV5-4 and TRBJ2-5, is as follows: ETGVTQSPTHLIKTRGQQVTLRCSSQSGHNTVSWYQQALGQGPQFIFQYYREEENGRGNFPPRFSGLQFPNYSSELNVNALELDDSALYLCASSPRTSGRIETQYFGPGTRLLVL.

V gene TRBV27 combines with J gene TRBJ2-3; D might be TRBD2 (6 bases). Deletions cut 2 bases from V and 4 bases from J, with 13 bases between. The germline V gene has CDR1 MNHEY and CDR2 SMNVEV (reference sequence). The CDR3 consists of 15 residues. The CDR3: CASSLTRGWADTQYF. The CDR3 nucleotides read TGTGCCAGCAGTTTAACCCGGGGGTGGGCAGATACGCAGTATTTT.